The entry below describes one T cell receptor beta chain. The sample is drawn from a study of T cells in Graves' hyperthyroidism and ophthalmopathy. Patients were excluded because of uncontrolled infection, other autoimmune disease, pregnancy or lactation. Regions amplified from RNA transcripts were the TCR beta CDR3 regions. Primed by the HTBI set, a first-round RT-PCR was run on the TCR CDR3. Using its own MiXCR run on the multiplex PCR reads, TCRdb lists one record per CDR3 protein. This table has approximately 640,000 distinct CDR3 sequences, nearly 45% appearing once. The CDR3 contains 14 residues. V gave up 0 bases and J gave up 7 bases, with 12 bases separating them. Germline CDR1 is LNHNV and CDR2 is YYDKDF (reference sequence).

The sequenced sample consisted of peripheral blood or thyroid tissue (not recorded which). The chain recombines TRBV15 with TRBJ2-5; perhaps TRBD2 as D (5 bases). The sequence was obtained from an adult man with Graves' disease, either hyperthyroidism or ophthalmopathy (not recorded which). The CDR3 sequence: CATSRDPGIGTQYF. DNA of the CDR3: TGTGCCACCAGCAGAGATCCCGGGATTGGGACCCAGTACTTC.